These T cell receptor beta chains were read from a single sample in a study of blood T cell repertoires in COVID-19. Some clones are missing from TCRdb's copy, which holds only in-frame ones; the method was immunoSEQ multiplex PCR. The sample yields 75,000 or so clones, almost 85% seen once. Specimen: peripheral blood. The receptors were gathered from a man aged 55 to 70 with acute or convalescent COVID-19. CDR3s include the opening cysteine and the closing phenylalanine or tryptophan. The D gene is left open where the match is weak. Size tells how often a clone was seen (once, few, many) or the class of an expanded clone, and some rows leave it out.

clone_size: .
j_call: TRBJ2-3
v_call: TRBV11-3
d_call: TRBD2
cdr3_aa: CASSPGTSGVTDTQYF
cdr3_nt: TGTGCCAGCAGCCCAGGGACTAGCGGGGTCACAGATACGCAGTATTTT

clone_size: .
j_call: TRBJ2-1
v_call: TRBV2
d_call: .
cdr3_aa: CANSRTAAGNEQFF
cdr3_nt: TGTGCCAATTCCCGGACTGCGGCCGGGAATGAGCAGTTCTTC

clone_size: .
j_call: TRBJ1-1
v_call: TRBV25-1
d_call: .
cdr3_aa: CASSVGARTEAFF
cdr3_nt: TGTGCCAGCAGTGTAGGGGCGCGGACTGAAGCTTTCTTT

clone_size: .
j_call: TRBJ1-2
v_call: TRBV6-4
d_call: .
cdr3_aa: CASSDMRYGYTF
cdr3_nt: TGTGCCAGCAGTGACATGAGATATGGCTACACCTTC

clone_size: .
j_call: TRBJ2-5
v_call: TRBV19
d_call: .
cdr3_aa: CASSIQRQPAETQYF
cdr3_nt: TGTGCCAGTAGTATTCAACGGCAACCAGCGGAGACCCAGTACTTC

clone_size: .
j_call: TRBJ2-3
v_call: TRBV7-2
d_call: TRBD1
cdr3_aa: CASSFRTGVNTDTQYF
cdr3_nt: TGTGCCAGCAGCTTCCGGACAGGGGTGAACACAGATACGCAGTATTTT

clone_size: .
j_call: TRBJ1-1
v_call: TRBV6-5
d_call: TRBD1
cdr3_aa: CASSPQTGGNTEAFF
cdr3_nt: TGTGCCAGCAGTCCACAGACAGGGGGGAACACTGAAGCTTTCTTT

clone_size: .
j_call: TRBJ2-7
v_call: TRBV7-9
d_call: TRBD2
cdr3_aa: CASSAASGRAEEQYF
cdr3_nt: TGTGCCAGCAGCGCGGCTAGCGGGAGGGCTGAGGAGCAGTACTTC

clone_size: .
j_call: TRBJ2-3
v_call: TRBV10-3
d_call: TRBD2
cdr3_aa: CATGAGRTDTQYF
cdr3_nt: TGTGCCACCGGAGCGGGGCGCACAGATACGCAGTATTTT

clone_size: few
j_call: TRBJ1-3
v_call: TRBV27
d_call: .
cdr3_aa: CASSWPPPPYSGNTIYF
cdr3_nt: TGTGCCAGCAGTTGGCCCCCGCCACCTTACTCTGGAAACACCATATATTTT

clone_size: few
j_call: TRBJ1-3
v_call: TRBV10-3
d_call: TRBD1
cdr3_aa: CAIRGQGARGNTIYF
cdr3_nt: TGTGCCATCAGGGGGCAGGGGGCGCGTGGAAACACCATATATTTT

clone_size: .
j_call: TRBJ1-5
v_call: TRBV7-9
d_call: TRBD1
cdr3_aa: CASSLEGGWQPQHF
cdr3_nt: TGTGCCAGCAGCTTAGAAGGGGGCTGGCAGCCCCAGCATTTT

clone_size: .
j_call: TRBJ2-4
v_call: TRBV6-5
d_call: .
cdr3_aa: CASSPFGVQNIQYF
cdr3_nt: TGTGCCAGCAGCCCCTTCGGGGTCCAAAACATTCAGTACTTC

clone_size: .
j_call: TRBJ1-5
v_call: TRBV18
d_call: .
cdr3_aa: CASSPPYGEANQPQHF
cdr3_nt: TGTGCCAGCTCACCACCCTACGGGGAAGCAAATCAGCCCCAGCATTTT

clone_size: .
j_call: TRBJ2-7
v_call: TRBV27
d_call: TRBD1
cdr3_aa: CASSLGGQGFYEQYF
cdr3_nt: TGTGCCAGCAGTTTAGGGGGACAGGGGTTCTACGAGCAGTACTTC

clone_size: .
j_call: TRBJ1-1
v_call: TRBV9
d_call: TRBD1
cdr3_aa: CASSVTGGNTEAFF
cdr3_nt: TGTGCCAGCAGCGTAACAGGGGGCAACACTGAAGCTTTCTTT

clone_size: once
j_call: TRBJ2-3
v_call: TRBV5-1
d_call: .
cdr3_aa: CASSPPSLTGTDTQYF
cdr3_nt: TGCGCCAGCAGCCCACCCTCACTCACGGGCACAGATACGCAGTATTTT

clone_size: .
j_call: TRBJ1-2
v_call: TRBV7-2
d_call: TRBD1
cdr3_aa: CASSPRQGDRYGYTF
cdr3_nt: TGTGCCAGCAGCCCTAGACAGGGCGATAGGTATGGCTACACCTTC

clone_size: .
j_call: TRBJ2-5
v_call: TRBV6-1
d_call: TRBD2
cdr3_aa: CASSAPGLAGKETQYF
cdr3_nt: TGTGCCAGCAGTGCCCCGGGGCTAGCGGGGAAAGAGACCCAGTACTTC

clone_size: .
j_call: TRBJ1-1
v_call: TRBV18
d_call: TRBD1
cdr3_aa: CASSPRQGRDTEAFF
cdr3_nt: TGTGCCAGCTCACCAAGACAGGGGCGGGACACTGAAGCTTTCTTT

clone_size: .
j_call: TRBJ2-7
v_call: TRBV14
d_call: .
cdr3_aa: CASSRLGHEQYF
cdr3_nt: TGTGCCAGCAGCCGGCTTGGGCACGAGCAGTACTTC

clone_size: .
j_call: TRBJ2-2
v_call: TRBV7-9
d_call: .
cdr3_aa: CASSLGASNTGELFF
cdr3_nt: TGTGCCAGCAGCTTAGGCGCATCGAACACCGGGGAGCTGTTTTTT

clone_size: few
j_call: TRBJ2-7
v_call: TRBV5-6
d_call: .
cdr3_aa: CASSLSPVPGNEQYF
cdr3_nt: TGTGCCAGCAGCTTATCCCCGGTCCCGGGAAACGAGCAGTACTTC

clone_size: .
j_call: TRBJ2-5
v_call: TRBV6-6
d_call: .
cdr3_aa: CASSEGAETQYF
cdr3_nt: TGTGCCAGCAGCGAAGGGGCCGAGACCCAGTACTTC

clone_size: .
j_call: TRBJ1-6
v_call: TRBV19
d_call: .
cdr3_aa: CASSPQGRDSPLHF
cdr3_nt: TGTGCCAGTAGTCCTCAGGGAAGAGACTCACCCCTCCACTTT

clone_size: .
j_call: TRBJ1-4
v_call: TRBV3-1/TRBV3-2
d_call: .
cdr3_aa: CASSLRTGEKLFF
cdr3_nt: TGTGCCAGCAGCCTGCGGACGGGAGAAAAACTGTTTTTT

clone_size: .
j_call: TRBJ1-5
v_call: TRBV24-1
d_call: TRBD1
cdr3_aa: CATSGQGYQPQHF
cdr3_nt: TGTGCCACCAGTGGACAGGGGTATCAGCCCCAGCATTTT

clone_size: few
j_call: TRBJ2-3
v_call: TRBV19
d_call: .
cdr3_aa: CASSTGFWGASDTQYF
cdr3_nt: TGTGCCAGTAGTACTGGCTTTTGGGGCGCGTCAGATACGCAGTATTTT

clone_size: .
j_call: TRBJ2-5
v_call: TRBV5-1
d_call: .
cdr3_aa: CASSQSGAFQETQYF
cdr3_nt: TGCGCCAGCAGCCAATCAGGGGCCTTCCAAGAGACCCAGTACTTC

clone_size: .
j_call: TRBJ2-7
v_call: TRBV7-2
d_call: TRBD1
cdr3_aa: CASSFPGGVEQYF
cdr3_nt: TGTGCCAGCAGCTTCCCAGGGGGCGTAGAGCAGTACTTC

clone_size: .
j_call: TRBJ2-5
v_call: TRBV11-2
d_call: TRBD2
cdr3_aa: CASSFPQGGVGETQYF
cdr3_nt: TGTGCCAGCAGCTTCCCCCAGGGAGGGGTGGGAGAGACCCAGTACTTC

clone_size: .
j_call: TRBJ2-2
v_call: TRBV12-5
d_call: TRBD1
cdr3_aa: CASVPEGGPGELFF
cdr3_nt: TGTGCTAGTGTCCCTGAAGGGGGCCCCGGGGAGCTGTTTTTT

clone_size: .
j_call: TRBJ2-3
v_call: TRBV7-2
d_call: TRBD2
cdr3_aa: CASSAASGGRTDTQYF
cdr3_nt: TGTGCCAGCAGCGCCGCTAGCGGGGGCCGCACAGATACGCAGTATTTT

clone_size: .
j_call: TRBJ1-1
v_call: TRBV7-7
d_call: .
cdr3_aa: CASSLGWIVGAMNTEAFF
cdr3_nt: TGTGCTAGCAGCTTAGGATGGATTGTTGGGGCTATGAACACTGAAGCTTTCTTT

clone_size: .
j_call: TRBJ2-7
v_call: TRBV28
d_call: .
cdr3_aa: CASSLWQGITGQSSYEQYF
cdr3_nt: TGTGCCAGCAGTTTATGGCAGGGTATCACCGGGCAGAGCTCCTACGAGCAGTACTTC

clone_size: .
j_call: TRBJ1-2
v_call: TRBV7-8
d_call: .
cdr3_aa: CASSTDPAGYGYTF
cdr3_nt: TGTGCCAGCAGCACCGACCCGGCAGGCTATGGCTACACCTTC

clone_size: once
j_call: TRBJ2-5
v_call: TRBV3-1/TRBV3-2
d_call: .
cdr3_aa: CASSQGGHVGETQYF
cdr3_nt: TGTGCCAGCAGCCAAGGGGGCCACGTGGGAGAGACCCAGTACTTC

clone_size: few
j_call: TRBJ1-1
v_call: TRBV4-1
d_call: .
cdr3_aa: CASSQLLRVPNTEAFF
cdr3_nt: TGCGCCAGCAGTCAACTCCTCAGGGTTCCGAACACTGAAGCTTTCTTT

clone_size: .
j_call: TRBJ2-1
v_call: TRBV15
d_call: TRBD1
cdr3_aa: CATSSPGQAHNEQFF
cdr3_nt: TGTGCCACCAGCAGCCCGGGACAGGCCCACAATGAGCAGTTCTTC

clone_size: once
j_call: TRBJ2-5
v_call: TRBV7-2
d_call: TRBD1
cdr3_aa: CASSLEGAGTETQYF
cdr3_nt: TGTGCCAGCAGCTTAGAGGGGGCCGGCACGGAGACCCAGTACTTC

clone_size: .
j_call: TRBJ2-7
v_call: TRBV28
d_call: .
cdr3_aa: CASSPRQYEQYF
cdr3_nt: TGTGCCAGCAGCCCCCGACAGTACGAGCAGTACTTC

clone_size: .
j_call: TRBJ1-4
v_call: TRBV5-4
d_call: .
cdr3_aa: CASSLDSRNEKLFF
cdr3_nt: TGTGCCAGCAGCTTGGACAGCCGCAATGAAAAACTGTTTTTT

clone_size: .
j_call: TRBJ2-1
v_call: TRBV6-1
d_call: .
cdr3_aa: CASSGARGLGEQFF
cdr3_nt: TGTGCCAGCAGTGGAGCCCGGGGGTTGGGTGAGCAGTTCTTC

clone_size: .
j_call: TRBJ1-4
v_call: TRBV29-1
d_call: .
cdr3_aa: CSVVEGTNEKLFF
cdr3_nt: TGCAGCGTTGTGGAGGGAACTAATGAAAAACTGTTTTTT

clone_size: .
j_call: TRBJ1-2
v_call: TRBV12-3/TRBV12-4
d_call: .
cdr3_aa: CASSSQGNYGYTF
cdr3_nt: TGTGCCAGCAGTTCCCAGGGGAACTATGGCTACACCTTC

clone_size: once
j_call: TRBJ1-2
v_call: TRBV6-5
d_call: .
cdr3_aa: CASSSTGFGGYTF
cdr3_nt: TGTGCCAGCAGTTCCACAGGGTTCGGTGGCTACACCTTC

clone_size: .
j_call: TRBJ2-7
v_call: TRBV9
d_call: TRBD1
cdr3_aa: CASSVGTGEYYEQYF
cdr3_nt: TGTGCCAGCAGCGTAGGGACAGGGGAGTACTACGAGCAGTACTTC

clone_size: few
j_call: TRBJ2-3
v_call: TRBV4-1
d_call: TRBD2
cdr3_aa: CASSQPGLAGGLGANTDTQYF
cdr3_nt: TGCGCCAGCAGCCAACCGGGACTAGCGGGAGGGCTCGGGGCTAACACAGATACGCAGTATTTT

clone_size: few
j_call: TRBJ2-2
v_call: TRBV6-5
d_call: .
cdr3_aa: CASSWGGQATGELFF
cdr3_nt: TGTGCCAGCAGTTGGGGGGGACAGGCCACCGGGGAGCTGTTTTTT

clone_size: .
j_call: TRBJ2-1
v_call: TRBV10-1
d_call: TRBD2
cdr3_aa: CASSSSGSSYNEQFF
cdr3_nt: TGCGCCAGCAGTTCTAGCGGGAGCTCCTACAATGAGCAGTTCTTC

clone_size: .
j_call: TRBJ2-2
v_call: TRBV7-9
d_call: TRBD1
cdr3_aa: CASSPPGQGSTGELFF
cdr3_nt: TGTGCCAGCAGCCCGCCGGGACAGGGAAGCACCGGGGAGCTGTTTTTT

clone_size: .
j_call: TRBJ2-2
v_call: TRBV2
d_call: .
cdr3_aa: CASRGRINTGELFF
cdr3_nt: TGTGCCAGCAGAGGGAGGATAAACACCGGGGAGCTGTTTTTT

clone_size: once
j_call: TRBJ1-1
v_call: TRBV7-2
d_call: TRBD1
cdr3_aa: CASSLQGGHTEAFF
cdr3_nt: TGTGCCAGCAGCTTACAGGGGGGACATACTGAAGCTTTCTTT